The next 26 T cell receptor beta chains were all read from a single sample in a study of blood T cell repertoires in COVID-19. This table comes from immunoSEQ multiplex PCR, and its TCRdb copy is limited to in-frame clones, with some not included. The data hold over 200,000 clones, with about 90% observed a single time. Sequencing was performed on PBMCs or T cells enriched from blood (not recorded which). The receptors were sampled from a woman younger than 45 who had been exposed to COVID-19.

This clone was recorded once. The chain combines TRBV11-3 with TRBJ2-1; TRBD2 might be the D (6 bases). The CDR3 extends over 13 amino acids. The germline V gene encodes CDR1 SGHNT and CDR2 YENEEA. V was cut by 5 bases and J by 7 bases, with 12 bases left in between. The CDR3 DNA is TGTGCCAGCAGCCCCGGGAGTTCAAATGAGCAGTTCTTC. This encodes CASSPGSSNEQFF.

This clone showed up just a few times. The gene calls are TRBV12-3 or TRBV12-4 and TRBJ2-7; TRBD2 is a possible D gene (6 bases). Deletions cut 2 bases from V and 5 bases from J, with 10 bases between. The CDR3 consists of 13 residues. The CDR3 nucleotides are TGTGCCAGCAGTTTATTACAGCGGGACGAGCAGTACTTC. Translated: CASSLLQRDEQYF.

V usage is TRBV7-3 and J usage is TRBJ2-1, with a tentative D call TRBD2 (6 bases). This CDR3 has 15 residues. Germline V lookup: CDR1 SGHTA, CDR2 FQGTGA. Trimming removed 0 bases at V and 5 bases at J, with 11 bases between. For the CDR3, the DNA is TGTGCCAGCAGCTTAACTGGCGGGATTAACAATGAGCAGTTCTTC. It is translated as CASSLTGGINNEQFF.

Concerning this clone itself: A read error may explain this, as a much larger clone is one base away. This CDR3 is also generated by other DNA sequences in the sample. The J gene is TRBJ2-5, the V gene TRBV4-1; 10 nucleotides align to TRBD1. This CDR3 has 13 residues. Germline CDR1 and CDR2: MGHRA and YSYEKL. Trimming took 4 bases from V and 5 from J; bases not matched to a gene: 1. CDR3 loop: CASSRTGGETQYF. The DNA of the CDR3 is TGCGCCAGCAGCCGGACAGGGGGTGAGACCCAGTACTTC.

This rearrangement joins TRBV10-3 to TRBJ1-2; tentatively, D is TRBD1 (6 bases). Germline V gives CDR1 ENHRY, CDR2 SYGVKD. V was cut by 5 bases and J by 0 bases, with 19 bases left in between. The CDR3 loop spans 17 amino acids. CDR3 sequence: CAISTNLGQPANYGYTF. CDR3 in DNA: TGTGCCATCAGTACTAACCTGGGACAACCCGCTAACTATGGCTACACCTTC.

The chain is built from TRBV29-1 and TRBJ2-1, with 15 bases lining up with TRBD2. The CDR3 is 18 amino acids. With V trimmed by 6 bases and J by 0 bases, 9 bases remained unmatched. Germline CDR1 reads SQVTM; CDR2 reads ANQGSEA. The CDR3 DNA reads TGCAGCGTCAGGGGACTAGCGGGAGGTCCGGCCTCCTACAATGAGCAGTTCTTC. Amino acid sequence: CSVRGLAGGPASYNEQFF.

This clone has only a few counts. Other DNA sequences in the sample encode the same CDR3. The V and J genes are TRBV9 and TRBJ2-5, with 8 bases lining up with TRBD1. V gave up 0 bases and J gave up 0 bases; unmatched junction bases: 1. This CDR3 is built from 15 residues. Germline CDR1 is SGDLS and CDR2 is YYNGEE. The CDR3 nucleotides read TGTGCCAGCAGCGTAGGGGACAGGTACCAAGAGACCCAGTACTTC. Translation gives CASSVGDRYQETQYF.

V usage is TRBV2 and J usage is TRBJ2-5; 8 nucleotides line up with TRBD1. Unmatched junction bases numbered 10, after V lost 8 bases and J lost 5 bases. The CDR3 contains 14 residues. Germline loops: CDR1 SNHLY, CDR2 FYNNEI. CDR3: CASSQGGLGETQYF. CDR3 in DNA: TGTGCCAGCTCACAGGGGGGCTTGGGTGAGACCCAGTACTTC.

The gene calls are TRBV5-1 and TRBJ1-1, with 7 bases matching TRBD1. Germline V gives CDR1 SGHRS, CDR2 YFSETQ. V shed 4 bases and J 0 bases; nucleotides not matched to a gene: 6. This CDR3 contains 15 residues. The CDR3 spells CASSLGQPVNTEAFF. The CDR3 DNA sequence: TGCGCCAGCAGCCTGGGACAGCCGGTGAACACTGAAGCTTTCTTT.

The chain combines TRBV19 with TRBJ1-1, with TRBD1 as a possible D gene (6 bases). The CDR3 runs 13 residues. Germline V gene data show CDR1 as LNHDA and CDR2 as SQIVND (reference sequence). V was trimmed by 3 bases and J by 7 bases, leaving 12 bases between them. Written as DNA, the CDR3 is TGTGCCAGTAGTATCCCTGGACAGCGTGAAGCTTTCTTT. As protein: CASSIPGQREAFF.

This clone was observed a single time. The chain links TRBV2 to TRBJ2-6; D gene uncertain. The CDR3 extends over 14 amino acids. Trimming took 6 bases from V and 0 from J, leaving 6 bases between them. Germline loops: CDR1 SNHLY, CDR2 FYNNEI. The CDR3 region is CASRQVSGANVLTF. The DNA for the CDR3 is TGTGCCAGCAGACAAGTCTCTGGGGCCAACGTCCTGACTTTC.

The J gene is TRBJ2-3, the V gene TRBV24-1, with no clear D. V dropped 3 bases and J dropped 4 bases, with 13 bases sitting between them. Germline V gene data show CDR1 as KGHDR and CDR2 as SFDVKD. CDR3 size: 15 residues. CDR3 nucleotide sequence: TGTGCCACCAGTGATCCCCTCGACTCCTCAGATACGCAGTATTTT. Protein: CATSDPLDSSDTQYF.

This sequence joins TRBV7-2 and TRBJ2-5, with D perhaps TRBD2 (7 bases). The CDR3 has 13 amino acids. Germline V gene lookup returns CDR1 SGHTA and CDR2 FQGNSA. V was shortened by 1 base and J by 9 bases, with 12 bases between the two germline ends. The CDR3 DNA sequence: TGTGCCAGCAGCTTAGAGGGGGGGGGAGCCCAGTACTTC. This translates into CASSLEGGGAQYF. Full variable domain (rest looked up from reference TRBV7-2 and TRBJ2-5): GAGVSQSPSNKVTEKGKDVELRCDPISGHTALYWYRQSLGQGLEFLIYFQGNSAPDKSGLPSDRFSAERTGGSVSTLTIQRTQQEDSAVYLCASSLEGGGAQYFGPGTRLLVL.

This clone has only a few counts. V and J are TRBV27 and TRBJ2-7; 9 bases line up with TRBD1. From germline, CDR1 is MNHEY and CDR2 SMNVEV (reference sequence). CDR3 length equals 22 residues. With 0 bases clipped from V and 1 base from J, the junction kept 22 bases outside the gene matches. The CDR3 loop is CASSLSIPGTGSGSPTSYEQYF. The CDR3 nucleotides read TGTGCCAGCAGTTTATCGATCCCCGGGACAGGGTCTGGGTCCCCAACTTCCTACGAGCAGTACTTC.

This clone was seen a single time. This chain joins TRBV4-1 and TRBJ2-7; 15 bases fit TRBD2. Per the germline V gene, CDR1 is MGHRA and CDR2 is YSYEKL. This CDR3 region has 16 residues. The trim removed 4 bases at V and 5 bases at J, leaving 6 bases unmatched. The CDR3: CASSRTSGRAMNEQYF. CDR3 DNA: TGCGCCAGCAGCCGGACTAGCGGGAGGGCCATGAACGAGCAGTACTTC.

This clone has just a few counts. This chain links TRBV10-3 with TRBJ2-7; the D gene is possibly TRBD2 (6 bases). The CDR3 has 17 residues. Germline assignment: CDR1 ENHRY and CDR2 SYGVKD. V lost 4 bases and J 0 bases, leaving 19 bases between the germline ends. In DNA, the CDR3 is TGTGCCATCAGTGTAACAGCGGAGGGCATTAGCTCCTACGAGCAGTACTTC. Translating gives CAISVTAEGISSYEQYF.

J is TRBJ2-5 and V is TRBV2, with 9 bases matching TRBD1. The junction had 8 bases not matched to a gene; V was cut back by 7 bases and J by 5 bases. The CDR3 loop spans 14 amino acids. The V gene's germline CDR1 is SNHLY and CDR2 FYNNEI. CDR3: CASKDRGVGETQYF. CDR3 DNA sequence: TGTGCCAGCAAGGACAGGGGAGTTGGGGAGACCCAGTACTTC.

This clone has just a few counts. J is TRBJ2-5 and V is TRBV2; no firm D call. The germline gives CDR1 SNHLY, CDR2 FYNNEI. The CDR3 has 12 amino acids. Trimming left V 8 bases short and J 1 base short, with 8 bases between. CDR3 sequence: CASLGPQETQYF. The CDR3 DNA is TGTGCCAGCCTCGGTCCCCAAGAGACCCAGTACTTC. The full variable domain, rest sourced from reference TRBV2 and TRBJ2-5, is EPEVTQTPSHQVTQMGQEVILRCVPISNHLYFYWYRQILGQKVEFLVSFYNNEISEKSEIFDDQFSVERPDGSNFTLKIRSTKLEDSAMYFCASLGPQETQYFGPGTRLLVL.

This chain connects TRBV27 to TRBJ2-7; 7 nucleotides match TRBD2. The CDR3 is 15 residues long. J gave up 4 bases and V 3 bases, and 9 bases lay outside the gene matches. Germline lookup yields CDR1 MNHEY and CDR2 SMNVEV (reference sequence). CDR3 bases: TGTGCCAGCAGTTTGATCGCCCGGACTAGGTACGAGCAGTACTTC. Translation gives CASSLIARTRYEQYF.

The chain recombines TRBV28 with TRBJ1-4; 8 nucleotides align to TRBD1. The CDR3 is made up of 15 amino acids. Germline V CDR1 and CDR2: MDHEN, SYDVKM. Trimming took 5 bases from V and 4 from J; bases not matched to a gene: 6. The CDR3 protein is CASSPRTGLNEKLFF. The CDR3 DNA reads TGTGCCAGCAGTCCCCGGACAGGGCTTAATGAAAAACTGTTTTTT.

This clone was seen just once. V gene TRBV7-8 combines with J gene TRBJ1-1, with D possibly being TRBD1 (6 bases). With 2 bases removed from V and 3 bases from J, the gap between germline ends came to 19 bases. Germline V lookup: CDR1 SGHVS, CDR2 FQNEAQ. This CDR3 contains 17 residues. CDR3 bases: TGTGCCAGCAGCTTACTTCCCATGGACAGTAGGGACACTGAAGCTTTCTTT. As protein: CASSLLPMDSRDTEAFF. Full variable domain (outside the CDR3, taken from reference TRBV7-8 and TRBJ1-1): GAGVSQSPRYKVAKRGQDVALRCDPISGHVSLFWYQQALGQGPEFLTYFQNEAQLDKSGLPSDRFFAERPEGSVSTLKIQRTQQEDSAVYLCASSLLPMDSRDTEAFFGQGTRLTVV.

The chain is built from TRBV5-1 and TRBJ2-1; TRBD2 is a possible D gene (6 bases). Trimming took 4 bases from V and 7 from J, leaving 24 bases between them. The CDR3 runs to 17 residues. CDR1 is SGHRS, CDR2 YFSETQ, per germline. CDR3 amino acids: CASSHRSRDSELNEQFF. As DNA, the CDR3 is TGCGCCAGCAGCCACAGGTCCCGGGACTCCGAATTAAATGAGCAGTTCTTC.

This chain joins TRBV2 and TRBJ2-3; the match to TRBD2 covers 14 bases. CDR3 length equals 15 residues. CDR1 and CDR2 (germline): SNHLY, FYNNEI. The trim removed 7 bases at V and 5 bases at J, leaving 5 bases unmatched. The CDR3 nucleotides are TGTGCCAGCACCCTCGGGACTAGCGGGAGAGATACGCAGTATTTT. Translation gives CASTLGTSGRDTQYF.

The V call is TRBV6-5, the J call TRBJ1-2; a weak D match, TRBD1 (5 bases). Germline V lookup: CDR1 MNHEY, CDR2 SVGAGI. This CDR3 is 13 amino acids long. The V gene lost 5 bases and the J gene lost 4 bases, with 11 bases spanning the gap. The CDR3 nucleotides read TGTGCCAGCAGTCTAGGGGCGATCTATGGCTACACCTTC. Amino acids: CASSLGAIYGYTF.

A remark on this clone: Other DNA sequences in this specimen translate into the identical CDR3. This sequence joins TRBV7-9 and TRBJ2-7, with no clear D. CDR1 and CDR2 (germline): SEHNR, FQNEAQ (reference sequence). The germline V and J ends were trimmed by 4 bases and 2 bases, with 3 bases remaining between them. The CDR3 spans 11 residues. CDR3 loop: CASSSTYEQYF. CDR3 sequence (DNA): TGTGCCAGCAGCTCAACCTACGAGCAGTACTTC.

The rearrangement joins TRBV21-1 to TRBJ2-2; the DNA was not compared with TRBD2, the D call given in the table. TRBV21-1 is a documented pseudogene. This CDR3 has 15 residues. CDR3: CASSRLPSGRAKLFF. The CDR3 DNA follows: TGTGCCAGCAGCCGCCTTCCTAGCGGGAGGGCGAAGCTGTTTTTT.